This passage covers 5 T cell receptor beta chains from one sample sequenced in a study of cytomegalovirus exposure and HLA in healthy donors. The PCR made use of 60 Vbeta and 13 Jbeta primers. Repertoires were generated with immunoSEQ multiplex PCR, while TCRdb's copy carries only in-frame clones and drops some. The data hold about 150,000 clones, with over 65% observed a single time. Sequencing was performed on PBMCs. The receptors were sampled from a woman in her 30s in good health and CMV-seropositive.

This chain connects TRBV5-1 to TRBJ2-2; TRBD1 matches at 8 bases. The germline V gene encodes CDR1 SGHRS and CDR2 YFSETQ. V shed 3 bases and J 6 bases; nucleotides not matched to a gene: 10. The length of the CDR3 is 16 residues. CDR3 DNA sequence: TGCGCCAGCAGCTCCGGACAGGGTTATTATGCCGGGGAGCTGTTTTTT. Protein sequence: CASSSGQGYYAGELFF.

This chain joins TRBV7-7 and TRBJ2-2; 10 bases fit TRBD2. Germline-derived CDR1 and CDR2 are SSHAT and FNYEAQ (reference sequence). The CDR3 has 17 amino acids. J lost 2 bases, V lost 2 bases, and 5 bases had no gene match. CDR3 DNA: TGTGCCAGCAGCTTATCACTAGCGGGGACTAACACCGGGGAGCTGTTTTTT. Protein product: CASSLSLAGTNTGELFF.

The chain couples TRBV4-3 to TRBJ2-3; the D gene is possibly TRBD2 (6 bases). There are 16 residues in the CDR3. Trimming stripped 1 base from V and 5 bases from J, with 16 bases between. Germline V CDR1 and CDR2: LGHNA, YSLEER. The chain's CDR3 is CASSQAPAGIRDTQYF. The CDR3, as DNA: TGCGCCAGCAGCCAAGCTCCGGCGGGAATTCGAGATACGCAGTATTTT.

This chain links TRBV5-1 with TRBJ2-2; TRBD1 might be the D (5 bases). V was cut by 0 bases and J by 0 bases, with 9 bases left in between. The CDR3 has 16 amino acids. The germline V gene has CDR1 SGHRS and CDR2 YFSETQ. Here the CDR3 DNA reads TGCGCCAGCAGCTTGGAAGGGGATACGAACACCGGGGAGCTGTTTTTT. This gives the protein CASSLEGDTNTGELFF.

The chain is built from TRBV7-2 and TRBJ1-1; D call uncertain. Per the germline V gene, CDR1 is SGHTA and CDR2 is FQGNSA. V lost 5 bases to trimming and J lost 4 bases, with 14 bases between them. CDR3 length: 14 amino acids. The CDR3 nucleotides read TGTGCCAGCAGCGGTATCTACGGGAGCACTGAAGCTTTCTTT. Its protein is CASSGIYGSTEAFF.